A selection of T cell receptor beta chains follows, all from one sample in a study of blood T cell repertoires in COVID-19. The data were produced by immunoSEQ multiplex PCR, yet TCRdb's version contains in-frame clones alone and is incomplete. Here the sample spans about 150,000 clones, more than 65% being singletons. Sample: peripheral blood. The receptors were gathered from a woman aged 45-59 years in a cohort sampled during active or convalescent COVID-19. Each CDR3 is given without its conserved first and last residue. A D gene is named only where the DNA matches it firmly.

V gene	J gene	D gene	CDR3 protein
TRBV6-5	TRBJ2-7	TRBD2	ASRTGTSGGYEQY
TRBV20-1	TRBJ2-1	-	SARVAREQF
TRBV6-1	TRBJ1-5	-	ASSDVLGGVQPQH
TRBV30	TRBJ2-5	-	AWELEGRGETQY
TRBV4-3	TRBJ2-3	-	ASSQALATSTDTQY
TRBV5-1	TRBJ2-3	TRBD2	ASSPGLAGRTDTQY
TRBV6-5	TRBJ2-1	TRBD2	ASTVSGGSYNEQF
TRBV6-5	TRBJ1-6	-	ASTKQSSYNSPLH
TRBV5-4	TRBJ1-6	-	ASSASHSHYNSPLH
TRBV5-6	TRBJ2-3	TRBD2	ASSWGLATDTQY
TRBV6-1	TRBJ2-4	TRBD1	ASSEAWGQGAKNIQY
TRBV11-1	TRBJ1-1	-	ASSFGQGGTEAF
TRBV15	TRBJ2-3	TRBD1	ATSLGGTGGLDTQY
TRBV7-9	TRBJ1-2	-	ASSLTGYSYGYT
TRBV6-5	TRBJ2-3	TRBD1	ASNLQGDRADTQY
TRBV5-4	TRBJ1-4	-	ASSLGQDNEKLF
TRBV3-1/TRBV3-2	TRBJ1-2	TRBD1	ASSQGTGGSYGYT
TRBV19	TRBJ1-6	-	ASSHRDNSPLH
TRBV2	TRBJ1-4	TRBD1	ASARTGTQYEKLF
TRBV19	TRBJ1-2	TRBD1	ASRAGTGDGYT
TRBV24-1	TRBJ1-5	TRBD1	ATSTGDNQPQH
TRBV12-3/TRBV12-4	TRBJ1-2	-	ASNTGSYGYT
TRBV6-1	TRBJ2-5	-	ASSEWFSGGETQY
TRBV5-1	TRBJ1-5	TRBD1	ASSLGTGGSNQPQH
TRBV10-3	TRBJ2-2	TRBD1	AISVDRGVGELF
TRBV6-5	TRBJ1-2	-	ASANGGAGGYT
TRBV7-2	TRBJ1-1	-	ASSSQGGNTEAF
TRBV29-1	TRBJ2-1	-	SVEDQAGNEQF
TRBV3-1/TRBV3-2	TRBJ1-1	-	ASSQDGGGKNTEAF
TRBV19	TRBJ1-2	TRBD1	ASSIEGGVDGYT
TRBV12-3/TRBV12-4	TRBJ2-7	TRBD1	ASNPPGQGEQY
TRBV7-2	TRBJ1-2	TRBD1	ASSPNYRGPGYT
TRBV19	TRBJ2-1	TRBD2	ASSIEHFPGGREQF
TRBV18	TRBJ2-1	-	ASSPGRYEQF
TRBV2	TRBJ1-2	TRBD1	ASSAGTGNYGYT
TRBV10-3	TRBJ2-1	-	AISDTLGGPQGNNEQF
TRBV5-5	TRBJ2-3	-	ASSLFRGRGTDTQY
TRBV3-1/TRBV3-2	TRBJ1-1	-	ASSPSPFRDRTNTEAF
TRBV10-2	TRBJ2-5	-	ASSETGGGDTSY
TRBV7-2	TRBJ1-6	-	ASSLQSDNSPLH
TRBV7-6	TRBJ2-7	-	ASSLGPHDRLYEQY
TRBV9	TRBJ2-3	-	ASTNGRGTTDTQY
TRBV7-6	TRBJ2-1	-	ASSLQQFRDNEQF
TRBV19	TRBJ1-3	-	ATHQYRVGNTIY
TRBV2	TRBJ1-2	-	ASSDQGGGYGYT
TRBV7-2	TRBJ2-3	-	ASRTGQPHTQY
TRBV14	TRBJ2-1	-	ASSQELAVNEQF
TRBV27	TRBJ1-2	TRBD1	ASSFKGDRGPGYT
TRBV25-1	TRBJ1-1	-	ASSSHMNTEAF
TRBV5-5	TRBJ1-5	TRBD1	ASSLTGVSNQPQH
TRBV29-1	TRBJ1-2	-	SVGRTKDYYGYT
TRBV3-1/TRBV3-2	TRBJ2-4	-	ASSQRENIQY
TRBV18	TRBJ2-5	-	ASSPGLKETQY
TRBV29-1	TRBJ1-1	TRBD1	SVEDTGGGRSTEAF
TRBV19	TRBJ2-5	-	ASSADKETQY